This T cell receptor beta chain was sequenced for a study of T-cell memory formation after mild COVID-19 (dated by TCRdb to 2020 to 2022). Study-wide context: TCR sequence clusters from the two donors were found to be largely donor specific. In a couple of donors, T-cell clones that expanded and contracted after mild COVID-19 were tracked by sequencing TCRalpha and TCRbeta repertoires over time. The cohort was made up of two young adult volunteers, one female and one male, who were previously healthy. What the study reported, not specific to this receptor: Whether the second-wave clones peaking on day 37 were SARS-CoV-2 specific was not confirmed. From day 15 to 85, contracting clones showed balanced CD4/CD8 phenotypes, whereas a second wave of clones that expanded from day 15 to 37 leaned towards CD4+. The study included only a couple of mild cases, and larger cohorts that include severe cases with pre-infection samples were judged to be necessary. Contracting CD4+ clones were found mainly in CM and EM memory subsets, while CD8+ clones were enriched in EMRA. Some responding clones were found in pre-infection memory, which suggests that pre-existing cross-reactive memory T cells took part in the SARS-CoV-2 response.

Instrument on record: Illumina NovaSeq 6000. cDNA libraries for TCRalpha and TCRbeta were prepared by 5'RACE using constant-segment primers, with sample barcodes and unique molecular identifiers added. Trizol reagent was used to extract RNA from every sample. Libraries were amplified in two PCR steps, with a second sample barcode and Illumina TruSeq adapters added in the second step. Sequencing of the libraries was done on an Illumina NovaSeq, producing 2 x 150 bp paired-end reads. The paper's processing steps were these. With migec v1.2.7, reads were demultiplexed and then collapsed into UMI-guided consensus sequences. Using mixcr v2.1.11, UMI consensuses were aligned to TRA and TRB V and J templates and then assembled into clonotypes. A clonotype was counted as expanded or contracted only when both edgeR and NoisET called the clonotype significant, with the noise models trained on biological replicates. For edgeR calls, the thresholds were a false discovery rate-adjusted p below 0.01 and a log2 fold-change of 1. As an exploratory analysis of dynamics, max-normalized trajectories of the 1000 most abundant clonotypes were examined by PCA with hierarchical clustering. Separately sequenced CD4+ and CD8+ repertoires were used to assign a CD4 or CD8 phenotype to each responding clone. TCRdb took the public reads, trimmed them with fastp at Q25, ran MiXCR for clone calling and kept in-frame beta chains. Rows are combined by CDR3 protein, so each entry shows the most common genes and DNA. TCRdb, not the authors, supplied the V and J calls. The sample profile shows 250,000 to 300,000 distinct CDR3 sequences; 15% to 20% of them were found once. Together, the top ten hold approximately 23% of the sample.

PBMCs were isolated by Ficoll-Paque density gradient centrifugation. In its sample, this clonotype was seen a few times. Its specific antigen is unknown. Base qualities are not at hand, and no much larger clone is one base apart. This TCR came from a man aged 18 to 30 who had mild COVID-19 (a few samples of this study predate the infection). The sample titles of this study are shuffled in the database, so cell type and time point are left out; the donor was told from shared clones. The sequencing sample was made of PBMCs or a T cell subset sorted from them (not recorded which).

Here the CDR3 is given as CASSRQGGTYNEQFF. The sequenced DNA is TGTGCCAGCAGCCGCCAGGGGGGCACCTACAATGAGCAGTTCTTC. This chain joins TRBV6-6 to TRBJ2-1; TRBD1 could be the D gene, as 7 bases match. The CDR3 starts with the cysteine, ends with the phenylalanine, and has 15 residues. Only the CDR3 portion is preserved as DNA: 45 bases, with reading frame beginning at the first base. Trimming takes 6 bases from V and 2 bases from J, and the germline ends sit 14 bases apart. Per the germline V gene (reference sequence), MNHNY is the CDR1 and SVGAGI is the CDR2.